This T cell receptor beta chain appears in the sequencing data of a study of regulatory T cells in long-lasting Graves disease. Study background: Antithyroid drugs had been taken under 3 months by newly diagnosed Graves' patients. Findings and caveats of the study: Public clonotype sharing was higher in persistent than newly diagnosed patients. Persistent Graves' disease cases displayed lower TCR diversity than newly diagnosed ones.

Relying on iRepertoire HTBI primers and Arm-PCR of CDR3 regions, the team built TCR beta libraries. In the original workflow: Samples revealed roughly 60 TRBV and over 12 TRBJ segments. TCRdb re-called the multiplex PCR reads through MiXCR, storing one row per CDR3 protein. These V and J calls originate from TCRdb's pipeline instead of the authors' own analysis. The sample yields over 300,000 distinct CDR3 sequences, around 15% seen once. The time point: newly diagnosed GD, antithyroid drugs for less than 3 months. RNA extracted from PBMCs served as the sequencing template. Germline V gene sequence: CDR1 SGDLS, CDR2 YYNGEE. CDR3 length: 15 amino acids. V was cut by 0 bases and J by 1 base, with 10 bases left in between. This clonotype has ten or more counts. The antigen is unknown.

The chain carries TRBV9 and TRBJ1-1, with D unresolved. This sample comprised peripheral blood mononuclear cells (PBMCs), obtained at new diagnosis, from a patient treated with antithyroid drugs. The source is a female donor with Graves disease. CDR3 bases: TGTGCCAGCAGCGTAGGGGTTGGGTCGAACACTGAAGCTTTCTTT. Translating it yields CASSVGVGSNTEAFF.